These 30 T cell receptor beta chains originate from one sample sequenced in a study of OX40 agonist ivuxolimab in advanced cancers. The table came from immunoSEQ multiplex PCR; TCRdb's copy has only in-frame clones and leaves some out. The sample consists of more than 75,000 clones, roughly four fifths of them appearing once. This material consisted of CD4+ or CD8+ T cells sorted from blood, taken in a trial of the OX40 agonist ivuxolimab. The source is an adult with an advanced solid tumor such as melanoma, head and neck, liver or kidney cancer.

This rearrangement joins TRBV15 to TRBJ1-2; 8 bases map to TRBD1. Germline-derived CDR1 and CDR2 are LNHNV and YYDKDF (reference sequence). The CDR3 loop spans 16 amino acids. The V segment lost 3 bases and the J segment 1 base; nucleotides outside the gene matches: 7. DNA of the CDR3: TGTGCCACCAGCAGCGGGACAGGACAGGATAACTATGGCTACACCTTC. It translates to CATSSGTGQDNYGYTF.

V is TRBV7-3 and J is TRBJ2-1, with 14 bases identical to TRBD2. The J segment lost 0 bases and the V segment lost 8 bases, leaving 12 bases of the junction unmatched. Per germline, CDR1 SGHTA and CDR2 FQGTGA. The CDR3 contains 19 residues. In DNA form, the CDR3 reads TGTGCCAGCGACCCGCCCGGGACTAGCGGGAGACGCTCCTACAATGAGCAGTTCTTC. Translation gives CASDPPGTSGRRSYNEQFF.

The chain recombines TRBV7-2 with TRBJ1-1; maybe TRBD1 (6 bases). The CDR3 is made up of 13 amino acids. V was cut by 1 base and J by 10 bases, with 13 bases left in between. The germline V gene encodes CDR1 SGHTA and CDR2 FQGNSA. The CDR3, as DNA: TGTGCCAGCAGCTTAGTACAGGGTACGGGAGCTTTCTTT. It encodes CASSLVQGTGAFF.

This clone was counted only a few times. The chain combines TRBV5-1 with TRBJ1-2; TRBD1 is a possible D gene (5 bases). Trimming removed 1 base from V and 10 bases from J, with 14 bases in between. The CDR3 spans 13 residues. CDR1 and CDR2 from the germline V gene are SGHRS and YFSETQ. CDR3 sequence (DNA): TGCGCCAGCAGCTTGATCCCGGGGCGAGACTACACCTTC. Translating it yields CASSLIPGRDYTF.

The chain couples TRBV5-4 to TRBJ1-1; a possible D gene is TRBD1 (6 bases). Germline V gene sequence: CDR1 SGHNT, CDR2 YYREEE (reference sequence). The CDR3 runs to 13 residues. V dropped 0 bases and J dropped 5 bases, with 8 bases sitting between them. For the CDR3, the DNA is TGTGCCAGCAGCTTGGAAGGGGGGACTGAAGCTTTCTTT. It yields the protein CASSLEGGTEAFF.

The chain uses TRBV25-1 and TRBJ2-5, with D uncertain. The CDR3 spans 13 residues. V gave up 5 bases and J gave up 4 bases, with 11 bases separating them. The V gene's germline CDR1 is MGHDK and CDR2 SYGVNS. The CDR3 nucleotides read TGTGCCAGCAGTCTCCTTTCGGGAGAGACCCAGTACTTC. Amino acids: CASSLLSGETQYF. Together with reference TRBV25-1 and TRBJ2-5, the CDR3 gives the full variable domain: EADIYQTPRYLVIGTGKKITLECSQTMGHDKMYWYQQDPGMELHLIHYSYGVNSTEKGDLSSESTVSRIRTEHFPLTLESARPSHTSQYLCASSLLSGETQYFGPGTRLLVL.

The rearrangement links TRBV6-5 to TRBJ1-1; the D gene is possibly TRBD1 (5 bases). Germline-derived CDR1 and CDR2 are MNHEY and SVGAGI. V was shortened by 5 bases and J by 11 bases, with 15 bases between the two germline ends. The CDR3 is 12 residues long. Here the CDR3 reads CASSHPRGSAFF. DNA of the CDR3: TGTGCCAGCAGTCACCCTCGGGGGTCCGCTTTCTTT.

CDR3 sequence: CASSLSGGFFNTEAFF. Written as DNA, the CDR3 is TGTGCCAGCAGTTTATCAGGGGGCTTTTTCAACACTGAAGCTTTCTTT. V usage is TRBV27 and J usage is TRBJ1-1; 7 bases map to TRBD1. There are 16 residues in the CDR3. Per the germline V gene, CDR1 is MNHEY and CDR2 is SMNVEV (reference sequence). Trimming cost V 0 bases and J 2 bases; bases outside gene matches: 6.

The rearrangement joins TRBV4-2 to TRBJ2-3; D may be TRBD2 (7 bases). CDR1 LGHNA and CDR2 YNFKEQ come from the germline V gene. The V and J ends lost 0 bases and 1 base respectively, with 14 bases between them. This CDR3 is built from 17 residues. The CDR3 loop reads CASSQDGGGGGTDTQYF. CDR3 bases: TGTGCCAGCAGCCAAGATGGAGGGGGGGGCGGCACAGATACGCAGTATTTT.

A note on this clone: A far larger clone is a single base away, which makes a read error likely. This chain connects TRBV13 to TRBJ2-3, with TRBD2 matching over 8 bases. V dropped 5 bases and J dropped 1; count of bases not matched to a gene: 8. CDR1 and CDR2 (germline): PRHDT, FYEKMQ (reference sequence). This CDR3 spans 16 amino acids. For the CDR3, the DNA is TGTGCCAGCAGCATGGGACTAGATGAGCGCACAGATACGCAGTATTTT. Translation: CASSMGLDERTDTQYF.

The rearrangement joins TRBV27 to TRBJ2-7, with a weak D call TRBD1 (5 bases). The CDR3 totals 14 residues. Germline CDR1 reads MNHEY; CDR2 reads SMNVEV (reference sequence). V lost 3 bases and J 2 bases, leaving 11 bases between the germline ends. The CDR3: CASSLRSGTYEQYF. DNA for the CDR3: TGTGCCAGCAGTTTGCGTTCAGGGACCTACGAGCAGTACTTC.

This clone was recorded only once. V usage is TRBV6-6 and J usage is TRBJ2-2, with 7 bases lining up with TRBD1. The trim removed 6 bases at V and 1 base at J, leaving 5 bases unmatched. This CDR3 has 15 residues. The V gene's germline CDR1 is MNHNY and CDR2 SVGAGI (reference sequence). The CDR3 spells CASRERQGNTGELFF. The CDR3, as DNA: TGTGCCAGCAGGGAAAGACAGGGGAACACCGGGGAGCTGTTTTTT.

This rearrangement joins TRBV20-1 to TRBJ2-7; D may be TRBD1 (5 bases). The V end was cut by 4 bases, the J end by 5 bases, with 9 bases between. Germline loops: CDR1 DFQATT, CDR2 SNEGSKA (reference sequence). The CDR3 extends over 11 amino acids. CDR3 region: CSAKSGHEQYF. CDR3 coding DNA: TGCAGTGCTAAATCAGGGCACGAGCAGTACTTC.

Of note for this clone: A read error may produce the germline difference seen at one junction end. This rearrangement joins TRBV9 to TRBJ2-1; tentatively, D is TRBD2 (6 bases). Germline CDR1 is SGDLS and CDR2 is YYNGEE. This CDR3 has 14 residues. This chain's CDR3 is CAGRDSGSYNEQFF. The CDR3 DNA reads as TGTGCCGGCAGGGACTCCGGCTCCTACAATGAGCAGTTCTTC.

The chain is built from TRBV15 and TRBJ2-5; 9 bases line up with TRBD1. Germline-derived CDR1 and CDR2 are LNHNV and YYDKDF (reference sequence). The V gene end was trimmed by 0 bases and the J gene end by 7 bases; junction bases not matched to a gene: 15. This CDR3 spans 18 amino acids. CDR3 nucleotides: TGTGCCACCAGCAGAGATTCCCCGGGACAGGGCGCTCTTGGGACCCAGTACTTC. It specifies CATSRDSPGQGALGTQYF.

The rearrangement links TRBV5-1 to TRBJ2-3; no definite D call. V lost 2 bases and J 4 bases, leaving 8 bases between the germline ends. This CDR3 is built from 13 residues. Germline CDR1 and CDR2: SGHRS and YFSETQ. CDR3 nucleotide sequence: TGCGCCAGCAGCTTACATGGGGCAGATACGCAGTATTTT. Protein product: CASSLHGADTQYF.

J is TRBJ1-5 and V is TRBV7-8, with D possibly TRBD1 on 5 matching bases. CDR3 length: 16 amino acids. The germline V gene has CDR1 SGHVS and CDR2 FQNEAQ. The V end lost 7 bases, the J end lost 3 bases, and 19 bases lay between the germline ends. The chain's CDR3 is CASTRIPREDNQPQHF. The CDR3, as DNA: TGTGCCAGCACCCGAATCCCCAGGGAAGACAATCAGCCCCAGCATTTT.

The J gene is TRBJ1-4, the V gene TRBV7-9; possible D gene TRBD1, 6 bases. The CDR3 has 16 amino acids. The V gene lost 3 bases and the J gene lost 7 bases, with 18 bases spanning the gap. Germline loops: CDR1 SEHNR, CDR2 FQNEAQ (reference sequence). The CDR3 loop is CASSFSAGGESEKLFF. CDR3 DNA sequence: TGTGCCAGCAGCTTCTCCGCGGGGGGCGAGAGTGAAAAACTGTTTTTT. Using reference TRBV7-9 and TRBJ1-4 for the parts outside the CDR3, the full variable domain is DTGVSQNPRHKITKRGQNVTFRCDPISEHNRLYWYRQTLGQGPEFLTYFQNEAQLEKSRLLSDRFSAERPKGSFSTLEIQRTEQGDSAMYLCASSFSAGGESEKLFFGSGTQLSVL.

V is TRBV19 and J is TRBJ2-7; the D call may be TRBD1 or TRBD2 (5 bases each). Germline assignment: CDR1 LNHDA and CDR2 SQIVND (reference sequence). Trimming shortened V by 1 base and J by 0 bases, and 10 bases separated the two germline ends. The CDR3 is made up of 15 amino acids. CDR3 protein: CASSIGGAGSYEQYF. The CDR3 DNA reads TGTGCCAGTAGTATAGGGGGCGCGGGCTCCTACGAGCAGTACTTC.

The chain links TRBV19 to TRBJ2-1; 11 bases agree with TRBD2. Germline lookup yields CDR1 LNHDA and CDR2 SQIVND (reference sequence). This CDR3 region has 16 residues. V dropped 2 bases and J dropped 8; count of bases not matched to a gene: 8. CDR3 DNA sequence: TGTGCCAGTAGTATAAGGGAACTAGCGGGGGAGTATGAGCAGTTCTTC. Translating gives CASSIRELAGEYEQFF.

The chain has TRBV27 and TRBJ1-5; no reliable D call. V was pared by 4 bases and J by 3 bases, with 10 bases between. Germline CDR1 reads MNHEY; CDR2 reads SMNVEV (reference sequence). This CDR3 spans 14 amino acids. The CDR3 region has the DNA TGTGCCAGCAGTTCGCGGTTCTCCAATCAGCCCCAGCATTTT. This sequence encodes CASSSRFSNQPQHF.

The chain joins TRBV2 to TRBJ1-4, with D possibly being TRBD1 (5 bases). V lost 6 bases and J 6 bases, leaving 14 bases between the germline ends. Germline CDR1 SNHLY, CDR2 FYNNEI. This CDR3 comprises 14 residues. CDR3 sequence reads: CASREGRGDEKLFF. For the CDR3, the DNA is TGTGCCAGCAGAGAGGGGCGAGGAGATGAAAAACTGTTTTTT.

The chain has TRBV28 and TRBJ2-3; D may be TRBD2 (5 bases). Germline V gene lookup returns CDR1 MDHEN and CDR2 SYDVKM. V lost 5 bases to trimming and J lost 5 bases, with 23 bases between them. CDR3 length equals 17 residues. CDR3 coding DNA: TGTGCCAGCAGTCTGTCTGCCTCCGCGGGCTGGGGAGATACGCAGTATTTT. Translating it yields CASSLSASAGWGDTQYF.

This clone occurred once. V is TRBV27 and J is TRBJ2-2, with 8 positions matching TRBD2. This CDR3 region has 15 residues. CDR1 is MNHEY and CDR2 is SMNVEV in the germline V gene (reference sequence). Trimming took 6 bases from V and 4 from J; bases not matched to a gene: 7. This chain's CDR3 is CASSFSGEGTGELFF. CDR3 DNA: TGTGCCAGCAGCTTTAGCGGGGAGGGCACCGGGGAGCTGTTTTTT.

In its sample, this clone was seen once. The chain employs TRBV4-1 and TRBJ2-7; 8 bases are shared with TRBD1. The trim removed 0 bases at V and 4 bases at J, leaving 11 bases unmatched. The CDR3 extends over 17 amino acids. Germline V lookup: CDR1 MGHRA, CDR2 YSYEKL. The CDR3 is CASSQEVSTGAFYEQYF. DNA for the CDR3: TGCGCCAGCAGCCAAGAAGTCTCGACAGGGGCCTTTTACGAGCAGTACTTC.

The J gene is TRBJ2-7, the V gene TRBV7-2; D gene ambiguous. Between the trimmed V and J ends, which lost 1 base and 2 bases, there was a span of 6 bases. The CDR3 has 13 amino acids. Germline CDR1 is SGHTA and CDR2 is FQGNSA. In DNA, the CDR3 is TGTGCCAGCAGCTTAGTACTAACCTACGAGCAGTACTTC. It is translated as CASSLVLTYEQYF.

This rearrangement joins TRBV28 to TRBJ1-1; perhaps TRBD1 as D (5 bases). The CDR3 runs 14 residues. The V and J ends lost 8 bases and 3 bases respectively, with 16 bases between them. The germline CDR1 and CDR2 sequences are MDHEN and SYDVKM. CDR3 amino acids: CASPPRGGYTEAFF. The CDR3 nucleotides read TGTGCCAGCCCTCCTAGGGGAGGCTACACTGAAGCTTTCTTT.

The CDR3 loop is CAIRISAGSNQPQHF. DNA for the CDR3: TGTGCCATCAGGATCAGCGCGGGGTCGAATCAGCCCCAGCATTTT. The chain uses TRBV10-3 and TRBJ1-5; D call uncertain. Germline-derived CDR1 and CDR2 are ENHRY and SYGVKD. Trimming removed 6 bases from V and 4 bases from J, with 16 bases in between. The CDR3 length is 15 residues.

The genes are TRBV9 and TRBJ2-1; D is uncertain. V shed 4 bases and J shed 6 bases, with 8 bases lying between them. Looked up from germline, CDR1 is SGDLS and CDR2 is YYNGEE. This CDR3 has 12 residues. The CDR3 protein is CASSSIPNEQFF. Here the CDR3 DNA reads TGTGCCAGCAGCTCAATACCCAATGAGCAGTTCTTC.

The chain carries TRBV28 and TRBJ1-2; D is uncertain. V lost 5 bases and J lost 2, with 3 bases in between. Germline values: CDR1 MDHEN, CDR2 SYDVKM. The CDR3 covers 11 residues. CDR3 amino acids: CASSVNYGYTF. The CDR3 DNA is TGTGCCAGCAGTGTAAACTATGGCTACACCTTC.